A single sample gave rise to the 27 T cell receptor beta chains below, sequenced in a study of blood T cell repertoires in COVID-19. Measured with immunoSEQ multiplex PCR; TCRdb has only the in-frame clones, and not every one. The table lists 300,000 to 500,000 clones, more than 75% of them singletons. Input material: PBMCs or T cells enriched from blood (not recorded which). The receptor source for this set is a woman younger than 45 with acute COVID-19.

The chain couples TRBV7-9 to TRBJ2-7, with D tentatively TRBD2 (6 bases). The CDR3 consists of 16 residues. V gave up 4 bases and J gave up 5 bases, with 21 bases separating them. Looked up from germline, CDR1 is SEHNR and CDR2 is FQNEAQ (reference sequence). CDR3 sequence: CASSSQARGHPHEQYF. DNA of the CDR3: TGTGCCAGCAGCTCCCAAGCGCGGGGTCATCCCCACGAGCAGTACTTC. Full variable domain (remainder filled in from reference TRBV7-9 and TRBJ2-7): DTGVSQNPRHKITKRGQNVTFRCDPISEHNRLYWYRQTLGQGPEFLTYFQNEAQLEKSRLLSDRFSAERPKGSFSTLEIQRTEQGDSAMYLCASSSQARGHPHEQYFGPGTRLTVT.

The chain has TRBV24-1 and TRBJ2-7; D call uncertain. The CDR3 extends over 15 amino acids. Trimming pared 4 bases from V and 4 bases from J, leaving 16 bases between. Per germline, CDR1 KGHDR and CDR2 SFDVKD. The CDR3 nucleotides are TGTGCCACCAGTGAACACAGTTTATTTCGATACGAGCAGTACTTC. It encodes CATSEHSLFRYEQYF.

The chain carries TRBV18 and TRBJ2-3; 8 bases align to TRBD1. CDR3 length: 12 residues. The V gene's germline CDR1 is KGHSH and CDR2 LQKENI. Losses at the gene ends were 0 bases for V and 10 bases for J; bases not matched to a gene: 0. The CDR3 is CASSPPTGAQYF. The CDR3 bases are TGTGCCAGCTCACCACCGACAGGGGCGCAGTATTTT. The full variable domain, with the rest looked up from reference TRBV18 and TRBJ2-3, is NAGVMQNPRHLVRRRGQEARLRCSPMKGHSHVYWYRQLPEEGLKFMVYLQKENIIDESGMPKERFSAEFPKEGPSILRIQQVVRGDSAAYFCASSPPTGAQYFGPGTRLTVL.

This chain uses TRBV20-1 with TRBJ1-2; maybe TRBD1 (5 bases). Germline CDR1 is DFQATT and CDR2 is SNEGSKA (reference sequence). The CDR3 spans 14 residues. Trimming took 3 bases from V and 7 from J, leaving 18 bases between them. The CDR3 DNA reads TGCAGTGCTAGTGGGATCGGGGGGTTGTTTGGCTACACCTTC. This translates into CSASGIGGLFGYTF.

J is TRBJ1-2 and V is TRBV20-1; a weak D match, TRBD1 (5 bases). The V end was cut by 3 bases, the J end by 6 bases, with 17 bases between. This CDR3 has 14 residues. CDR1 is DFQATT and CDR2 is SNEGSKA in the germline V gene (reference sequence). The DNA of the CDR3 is TGCAGTGCTAGTACCGGGACTAAGCTTGATGGCTACACCTTC. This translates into CSASTGTKLDGYTF.

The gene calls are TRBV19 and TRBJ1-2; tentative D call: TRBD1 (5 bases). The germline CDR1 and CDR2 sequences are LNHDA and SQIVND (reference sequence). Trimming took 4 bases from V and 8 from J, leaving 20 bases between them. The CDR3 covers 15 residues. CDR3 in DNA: TGTGCCAGTAGTAACCGGGCCCAGGGATTTGGAGGCTACACCTTC. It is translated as CASSNRAQGFGGYTF.

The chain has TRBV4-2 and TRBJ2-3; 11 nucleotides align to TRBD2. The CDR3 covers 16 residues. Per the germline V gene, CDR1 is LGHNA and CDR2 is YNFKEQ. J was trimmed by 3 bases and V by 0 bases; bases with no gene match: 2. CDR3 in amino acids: CASSQDGTSGTDTQYF. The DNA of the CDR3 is TGTGCCAGCAGCCAAGACGGGACTAGCGGTACAGATACGCAGTATTTT.

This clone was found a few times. The CDR3 coding sequence is TGTGCCAGCAGCCCTGGGGGGGGCTATGGCTACACCTTC. Its translation: CASSPGGGYGYTF. The chain has TRBV14 and TRBJ1-2; TRBD1 is a possible D gene (5 bases). V dropped 4 bases and J dropped 4 bases, with 10 bases sitting between them. This CDR3 is built from 13 residues. The germline gives CDR1 SGHDN, CDR2 FVKESK.

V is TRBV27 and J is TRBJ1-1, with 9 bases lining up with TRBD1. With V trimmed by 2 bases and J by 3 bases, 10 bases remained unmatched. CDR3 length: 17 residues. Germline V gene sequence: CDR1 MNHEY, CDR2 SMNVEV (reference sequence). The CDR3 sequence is CASSLRGTGIRYTEAFF. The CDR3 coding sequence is TGTGCCAGCAGTTTACGCGGGACAGGGATTCGGTACACTGAAGCTTTCTTT.

In DNA form, the CDR3 reads TGTGCCACCACAGACAGGACCCCCAGCAATGAGCAGTTCTTC. Protein product: CATTDRTPSNEQFF. J is TRBJ2-1 and V is TRBV24-1; tentative D call: TRBD1 (6 bases). Germline V gene data show CDR1 as KGHDR and CDR2 as SFDVKD. The V end was cut by 8 bases, the J end by 6 bases, with 16 bases between. The CDR3 is 14 amino acids.

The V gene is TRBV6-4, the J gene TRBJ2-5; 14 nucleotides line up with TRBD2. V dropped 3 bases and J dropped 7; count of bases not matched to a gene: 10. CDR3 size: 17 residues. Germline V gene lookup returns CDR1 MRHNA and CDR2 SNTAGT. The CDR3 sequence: CASSETSGGAIRLTQYF. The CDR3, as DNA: TGTGCCAGCAGTGAGACTAGCGGGGGGGCAATTCGTTTGACCCAGTACTTC.

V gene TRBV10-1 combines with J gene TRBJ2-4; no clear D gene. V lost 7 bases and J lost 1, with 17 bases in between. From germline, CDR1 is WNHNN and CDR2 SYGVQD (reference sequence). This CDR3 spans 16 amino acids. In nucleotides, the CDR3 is TGCGCCAGCACCACAGCCCACCCTCCGGCCAAAAACATTCAGTACTTC. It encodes CASTTAHPPAKNIQYF.

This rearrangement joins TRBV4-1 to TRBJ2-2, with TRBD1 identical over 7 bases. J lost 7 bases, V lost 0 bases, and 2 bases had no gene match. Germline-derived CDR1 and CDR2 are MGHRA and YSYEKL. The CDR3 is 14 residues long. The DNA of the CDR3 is TGCGCCAGCAGCCAAGAGGACAGGAACGGGGAGCTGTTTTTT. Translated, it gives CASSQEDRNGELFF.

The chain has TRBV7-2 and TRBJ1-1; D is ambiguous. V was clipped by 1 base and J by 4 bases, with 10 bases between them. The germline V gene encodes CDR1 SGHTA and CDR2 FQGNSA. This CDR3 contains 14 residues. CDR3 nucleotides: TGTGCCAGCAGCTTAGACCGGGTGTCCACTGAAGCTTTCTTT. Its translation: CASSLDRVSTEAFF.

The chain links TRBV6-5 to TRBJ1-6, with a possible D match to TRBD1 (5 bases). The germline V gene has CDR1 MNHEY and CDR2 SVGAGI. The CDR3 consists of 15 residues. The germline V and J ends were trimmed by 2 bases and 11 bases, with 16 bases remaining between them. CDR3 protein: CASSYGREVGAPLHF. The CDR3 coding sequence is TGTGCCAGCAGTTACGGCAGGGAAGTTGGTGCACCCCTCCACTTT.

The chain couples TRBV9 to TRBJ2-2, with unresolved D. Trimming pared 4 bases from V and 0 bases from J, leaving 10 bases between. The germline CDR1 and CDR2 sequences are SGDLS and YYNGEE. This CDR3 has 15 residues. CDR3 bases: TGTGCCAGCAGCCCCCTAGTCCCGAACACCGGGGAGCTGTTTTTT. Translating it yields CASSPLVPNTGELFF.

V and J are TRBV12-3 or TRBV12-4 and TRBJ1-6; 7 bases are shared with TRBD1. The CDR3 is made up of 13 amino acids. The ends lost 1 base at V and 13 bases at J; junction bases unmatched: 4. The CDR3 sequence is CASSLVGQIPLHF. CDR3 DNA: TGTGCCAGCAGTTTAGTGGGACAGATCCCCCTCCACTTT.

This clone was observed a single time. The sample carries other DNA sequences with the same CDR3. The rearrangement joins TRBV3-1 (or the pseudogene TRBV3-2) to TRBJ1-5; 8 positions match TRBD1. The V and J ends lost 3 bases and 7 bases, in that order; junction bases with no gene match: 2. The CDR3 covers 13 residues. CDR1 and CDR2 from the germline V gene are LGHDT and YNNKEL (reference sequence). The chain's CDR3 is CASSQDRVQPQHF. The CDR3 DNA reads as TGTGCCAGCAGCCAGGACAGGGTCCAGCCCCAGCATTTT.

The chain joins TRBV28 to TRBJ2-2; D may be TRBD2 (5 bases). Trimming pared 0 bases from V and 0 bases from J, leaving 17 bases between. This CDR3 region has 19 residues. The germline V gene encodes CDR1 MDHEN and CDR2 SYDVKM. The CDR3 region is CASSLWGPSAGTNTGELFF. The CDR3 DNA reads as TGTGCCAGCAGTTTATGGGGCCCCTCGGCGGGCACGAACACCGGGGAGCTGTTTTTT.

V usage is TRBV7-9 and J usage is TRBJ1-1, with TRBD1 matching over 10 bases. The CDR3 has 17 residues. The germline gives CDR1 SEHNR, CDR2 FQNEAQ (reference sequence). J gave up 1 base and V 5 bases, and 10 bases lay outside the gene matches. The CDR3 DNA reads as TGTGCCAGCAGCCCCCCCCAAGACAGGGGGCAGAACACTGAAGCTTTCTTT. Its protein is CASSPPQDRGQNTEAFF.

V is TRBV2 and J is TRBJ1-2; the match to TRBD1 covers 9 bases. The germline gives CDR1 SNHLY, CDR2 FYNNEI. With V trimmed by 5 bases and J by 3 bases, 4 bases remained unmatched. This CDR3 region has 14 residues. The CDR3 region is CASSRQGVDYGYTF. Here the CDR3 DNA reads TGTGCCAGCAGTAGACAGGGGGTTGACTATGGCTACACCTTC.

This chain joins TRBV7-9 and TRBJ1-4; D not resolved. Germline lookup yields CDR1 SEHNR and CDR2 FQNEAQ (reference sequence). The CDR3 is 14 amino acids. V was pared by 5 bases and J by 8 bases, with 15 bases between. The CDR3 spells CASSPRARWEKLFF. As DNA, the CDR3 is TGTGCCAGCAGCCCCCGCGCGCGGTGGGAAAAACTGTTTTTT.

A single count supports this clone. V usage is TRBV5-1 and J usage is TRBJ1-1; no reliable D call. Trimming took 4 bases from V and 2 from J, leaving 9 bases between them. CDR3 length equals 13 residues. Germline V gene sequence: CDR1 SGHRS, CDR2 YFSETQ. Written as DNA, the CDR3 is TGCGCCAGCAGCCTGAGGGATAACACTGAAGCTTTCTTT. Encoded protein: CASSLRDNTEAFF.

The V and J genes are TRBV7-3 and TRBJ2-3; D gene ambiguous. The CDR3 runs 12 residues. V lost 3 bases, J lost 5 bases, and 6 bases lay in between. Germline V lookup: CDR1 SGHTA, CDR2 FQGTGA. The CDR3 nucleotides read TGTGCCAGCAGCTTTACGGGAGATACGCAGTATTTT. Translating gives CASSFTGDTQYF. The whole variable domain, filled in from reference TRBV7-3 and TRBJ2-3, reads GAGVSQTPSNKVTEKGKYVELRCDPISGHTALYWYRQSLGQGPEFLIYFQGTGAADDSGLPNDRFFAVRPEGSVSTLKIQRTERGDSAVYLCASSFTGDTQYFGPGTRLTVL.

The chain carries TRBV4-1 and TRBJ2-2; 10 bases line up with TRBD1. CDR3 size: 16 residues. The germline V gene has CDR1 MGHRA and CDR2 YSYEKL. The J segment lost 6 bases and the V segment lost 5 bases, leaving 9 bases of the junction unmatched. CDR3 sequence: CASSSGGQGLAGELFF. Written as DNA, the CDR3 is TGCGCCAGCAGCTCAGGGGGACAGGGGTTGGCCGGGGAGCTGTTTTTT.

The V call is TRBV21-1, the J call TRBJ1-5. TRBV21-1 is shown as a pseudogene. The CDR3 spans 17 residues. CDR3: CASSNSRETFFGQPQHF. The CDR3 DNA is TGTGCCAGCAGCAATAGCCGGGAGACCTTTTTTGGGCAGCCCCAGCATTTT.

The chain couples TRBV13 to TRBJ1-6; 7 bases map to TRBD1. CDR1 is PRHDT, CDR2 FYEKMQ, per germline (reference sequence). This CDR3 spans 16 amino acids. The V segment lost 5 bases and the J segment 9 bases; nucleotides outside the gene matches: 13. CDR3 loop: CASSPQGMGTFSPLHF. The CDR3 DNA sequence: TGTGCCAGCAGCCCACAGGGGATGGGGACGTTTTCACCCCTCCACTTT. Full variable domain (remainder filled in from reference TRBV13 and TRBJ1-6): AAGVIQSPRHLIKEKRETATLKCYPIPRHDTVYWYQQGPGQDPQFLISFYEKMQSDKGSIPDRFSAQQFSDYHSELNMSSLELGDSALYFCASSPQGMGTFSPLHFGNGTRLTVT.